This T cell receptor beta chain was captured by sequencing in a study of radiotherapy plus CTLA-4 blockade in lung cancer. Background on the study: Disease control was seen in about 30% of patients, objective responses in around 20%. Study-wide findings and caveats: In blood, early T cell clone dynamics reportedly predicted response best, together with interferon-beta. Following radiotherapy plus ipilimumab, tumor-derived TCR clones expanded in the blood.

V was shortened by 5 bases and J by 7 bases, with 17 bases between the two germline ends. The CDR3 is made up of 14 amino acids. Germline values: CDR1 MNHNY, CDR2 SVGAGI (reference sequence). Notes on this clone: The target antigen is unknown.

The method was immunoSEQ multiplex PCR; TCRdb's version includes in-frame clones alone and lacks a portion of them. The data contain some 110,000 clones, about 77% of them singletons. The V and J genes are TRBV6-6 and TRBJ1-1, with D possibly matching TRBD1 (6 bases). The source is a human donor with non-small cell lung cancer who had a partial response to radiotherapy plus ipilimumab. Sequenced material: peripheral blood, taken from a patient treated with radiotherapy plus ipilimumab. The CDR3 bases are TGTGCCAGCAGTGAGGGGGACACCAAATTTGAAGCTTTCTTT. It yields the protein CASSEGDTKFEAFF.